This T cell receptor (beta chain) comes out of a study of PD-1 blockade in classical Hodgkin lymphoma. Study outcomes and limitations: Repertoire differences have undefined causes, possibly disease activity or prior therapy. Complete responders' baseline diversity resembled that of newly diagnosed patients.

This table comes from immunoSEQ multiplex PCR, and its TCRdb copy is limited to in-frame clones, with some not included. The table has tens of thousands of clones, 65% to 90% seen once. Concerning this clone itself: Antigen unknown.

Following autologous stem cell transplantation, relapse occurred in every patient, and exposure to brentuximab vedotin varied. Using magnetic negative selection, the CD4+ T cells were separated out of thawed PBMCs. Complete response, partial response or progressive disease were the best responses. From germline, CDR1 is MNHNY and CDR2 SVGAGI (reference sequence). Trimming at V came to 5 bases and at J to 2 bases, leaving 4 bases not matched to a gene. This CDR3 is built from 15 residues. Sequencing used CD4+ T cells from blood, obtained at baseline. This sequence was found in a human donor with classical Hodgkin lymphoma. V and J are TRBV6-6 and TRBJ2-3, with 10 bases matching TRBD2. The CDR3 nucleotides read TGTGCCAGCAGTCAAGGACTAGCGGCCACAGATACGCAGTATTTT. Its translation: CASSQGLAATDTQYF.